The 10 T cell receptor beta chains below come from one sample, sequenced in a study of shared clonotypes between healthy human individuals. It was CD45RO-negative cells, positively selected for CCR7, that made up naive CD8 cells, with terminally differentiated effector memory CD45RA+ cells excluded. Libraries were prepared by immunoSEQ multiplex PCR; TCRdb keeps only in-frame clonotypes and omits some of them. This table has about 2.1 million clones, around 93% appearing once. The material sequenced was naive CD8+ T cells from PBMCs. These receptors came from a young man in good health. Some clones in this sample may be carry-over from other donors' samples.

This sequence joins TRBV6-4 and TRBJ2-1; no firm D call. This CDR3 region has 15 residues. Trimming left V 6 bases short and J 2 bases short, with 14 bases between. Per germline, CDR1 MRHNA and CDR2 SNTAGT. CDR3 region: CASSETGSPYNEQFF. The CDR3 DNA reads TGTGCCAGCAGCGAGACCGGGTCCCCCTACAATGAGCAGTTCTTC.

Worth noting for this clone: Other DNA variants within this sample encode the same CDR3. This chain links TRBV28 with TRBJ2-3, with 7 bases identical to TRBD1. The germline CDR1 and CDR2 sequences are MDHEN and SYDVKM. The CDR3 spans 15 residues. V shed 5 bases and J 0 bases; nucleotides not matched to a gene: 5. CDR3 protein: CASSPGQASTDTQYF. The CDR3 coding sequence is TGTGCCAGCAGTCCCGGACAGGCGAGCACAGATACGCAGTATTTT.

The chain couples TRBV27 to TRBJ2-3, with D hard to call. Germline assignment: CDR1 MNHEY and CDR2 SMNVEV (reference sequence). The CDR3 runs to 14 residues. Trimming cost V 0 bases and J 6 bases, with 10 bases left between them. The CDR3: CASSLSPTPDTQYF. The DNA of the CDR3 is TGTGCCAGCAGTTTATCTCCCACGCCCGATACGCAGTATTTT.

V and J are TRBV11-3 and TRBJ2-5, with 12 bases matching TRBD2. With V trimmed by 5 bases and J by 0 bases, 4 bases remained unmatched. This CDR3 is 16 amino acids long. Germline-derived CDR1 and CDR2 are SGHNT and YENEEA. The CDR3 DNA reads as TGTGCCAGCAGCGACCGGACTAGCGGGAACCAAGAGACCCAGTACTTC. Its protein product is CASSDRTSGNQETQYF.

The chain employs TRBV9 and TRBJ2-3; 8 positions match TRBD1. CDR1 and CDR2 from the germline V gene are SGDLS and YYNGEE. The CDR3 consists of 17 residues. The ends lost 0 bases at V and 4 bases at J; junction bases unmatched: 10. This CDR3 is CASSVDSDRVVADTQYF. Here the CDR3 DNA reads TGTGCCAGCAGCGTAGATTCGGACAGGGTTGTGGCAGATACGCAGTATTTT.

DNA for the CDR3: TGTGCCAGCAGTTACGATGGCGATCAGCCCCAGCATTTT. Translation gives CASSYDGDQPQHF. J is TRBJ1-5 and V is TRBV6-5, with no clear D. The V gene lost 2 bases and the J gene lost 5 bases, with 7 bases spanning the gap. This CDR3 contains 13 residues. CDR1 and CDR2 (germline): MNHEY, SVGAGI.

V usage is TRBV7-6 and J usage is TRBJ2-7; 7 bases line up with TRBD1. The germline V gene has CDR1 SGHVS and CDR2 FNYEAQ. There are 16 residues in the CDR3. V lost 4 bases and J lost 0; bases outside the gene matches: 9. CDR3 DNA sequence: TGTGCCAGCAGCTCGGAACAGGGGATGAGCTCCTACGAGCAGTACTTC. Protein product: CASSSEQGMSSYEQYF.

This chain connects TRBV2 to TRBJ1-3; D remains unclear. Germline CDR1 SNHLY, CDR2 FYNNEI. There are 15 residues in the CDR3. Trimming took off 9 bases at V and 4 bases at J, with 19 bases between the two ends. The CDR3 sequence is CASKAGPAPGNTIYF. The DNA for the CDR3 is TGTGCCAGTAAAGCAGGTCCGGCGCCCGGAAACACCATATATTTT.

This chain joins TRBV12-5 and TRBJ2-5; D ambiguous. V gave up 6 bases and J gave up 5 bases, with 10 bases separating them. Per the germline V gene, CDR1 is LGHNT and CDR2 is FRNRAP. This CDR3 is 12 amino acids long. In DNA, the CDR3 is TGTGCTAGTGGGATAGGGTGGGAGACCCAGTACTTC. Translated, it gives CASGIGWETQYF.

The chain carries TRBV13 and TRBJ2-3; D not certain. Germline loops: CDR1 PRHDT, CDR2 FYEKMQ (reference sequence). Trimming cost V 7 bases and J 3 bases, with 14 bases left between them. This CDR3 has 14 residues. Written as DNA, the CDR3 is TGTGCCAGCACCAATAGACTGGAAACAGATACGCAGTATTTT. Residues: CASTNRLETDTQYF.